The text below deals with one TCR beta chain. These data originate in a study of shared T cell receptors in the human thymus. Data came from immunoSEQ multiplex PCR; TCRdb stores just in-frame clones and leaves some out. The data contain approximately 400,000 clones, 95% of them singletons. Trimming removed 4 bases from V and 5 bases from J, with 18 bases in between. Germline CDR1 reads SGHNT; CDR2 reads YYREEE (reference sequence). There are 15 residues in the CDR3. J is TRBJ1-2 and V is TRBV5-4; TRBD1 might be the D (5 bases). Sequencing was done on a sample of thymocytes. This sequence originates from a human donor. The CDR3 nucleotides are TGTGCCAGCAGCCCCGCGGTGGCGGACATTTATGGCTACACCTTC. Protein product: CASSPAVADIYGYTF. Full variable domain (outside the CDR3, taken from reference TRBV5-4 and TRBJ1-2): ETGVTQSPTHLIKTRGQQVTLRCSSQSGHNTVSWYQQALGQGPQFIFQYYREEENGRGNFPPRFSGLQFPNYSSELNVNALELDDSALYLCASSPAVADIYGYTFGSGTRLTVV.